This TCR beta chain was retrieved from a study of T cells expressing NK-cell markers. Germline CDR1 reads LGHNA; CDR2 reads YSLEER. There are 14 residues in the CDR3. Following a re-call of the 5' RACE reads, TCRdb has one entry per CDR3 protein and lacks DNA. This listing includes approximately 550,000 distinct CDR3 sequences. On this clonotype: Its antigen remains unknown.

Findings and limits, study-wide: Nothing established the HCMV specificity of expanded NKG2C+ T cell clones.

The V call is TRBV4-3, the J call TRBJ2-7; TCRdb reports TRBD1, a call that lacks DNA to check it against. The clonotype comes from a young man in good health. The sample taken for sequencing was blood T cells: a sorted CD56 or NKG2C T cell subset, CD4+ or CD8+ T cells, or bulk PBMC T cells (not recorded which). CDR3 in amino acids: CASSQDWGQGEQYF.